The 22 T cell receptor beta chains listed next were all sequenced from one sample in a study of cytomegalovirus exposure and HLA in healthy donors. The PCR used 60 Vbeta and 13 Jbeta primers. Clones were sequenced by immunoSEQ multiplex PCR, and TCRdb holds only the in-frame ones, with some missing. The sample includes some 130,000 clones, approximately 80% of them seen just once. The sample was PBMCs. The origin of the receptors is a middle-aged woman in good health and CMV-seronegative.

This clone was found a few times. This sequence joins TRBV6-5 and TRBJ1-3, with a weak D call TRBD1 (5 bases). V lost 8 bases, J lost 8 bases, and 16 bases lay in between. The germline CDR1 and CDR2 sequences are MNHEY and SVGAGI. The CDR3 contains 13 residues. The DNA of the CDR3 is TGTGCCAGCTCTCCCAGGGTAGGGGACACCATATATTTT. Amino acid sequence: CASSPRVGDTIYF.

In its sample, this clone was seen a few times. The chain employs TRBV6-5 and TRBJ1-2; 8 bases fit TRBD1. The germline gives CDR1 MNHEY, CDR2 SVGAGI. CDR3 length equals 15 residues. V lost 7 bases, J lost 8 bases, and 15 bases stayed unmatched. CDR3 DNA sequence: TGTGCCAGCACGGGACAGGTCGGTGAGGGGGAAGGCTACACCTTC. It encodes CASTGQVGEGEGYTF.

This CDR3 is CATLGTGTTDTQYF. The CDR3 DNA reads as TGTGCCACCCTCGGGACAGGGACGACAGATACGCAGTATTTT. The genes are TRBV18 and TRBJ2-3, with 9 bases identical to TRBD1. The CDR3 length is 14 residues. Germline V gene data show CDR1 as KGHSH and CDR2 as LQKENI. V was clipped by 10 bases and J by 3 bases; unmatched bases: 8.

This chain connects TRBV19 to TRBJ1-1, with 9 bases fitting TRBD1. The CDR3 loop spans 16 amino acids. Germline V lookup: CDR1 LNHDA, CDR2 SQIVND (reference sequence). J lost 1 base, V lost 6 bases, and 9 bases had no gene match. The CDR3: CASRVPGQGRNTEAFF. The DNA for the CDR3 is TGTGCCAGTAGGGTCCCGGGACAGGGCCGGAACACTGAAGCTTTCTTT.

The CDR3 nucleotides read TGTGCCAGCAGCTTACTCCAGGTCTCTGGGGCCAACGTCCTGACTTTC. Amino acid sequence: CASSLLQVSGANVLTF. The rearrangement uses TRBV7-9 and TRBJ2-6; D is unclear. Trimming stripped 2 bases from V and 0 bases from J, with 8 bases between. Germline V gene sequence: CDR1 SEHNR, CDR2 FQNEAQ (reference sequence). This CDR3 comprises 16 residues.

This sequence joins TRBV5-4 and TRBJ2-1; TRBD2 matches 8 bases. The CDR3 totals 15 residues. J was trimmed by 6 bases and V by 0 bases; bases with no gene match: 5. Germline-derived CDR1 and CDR2 are SGHNT and YYREEE (reference sequence). The DNA for the CDR3 is TGTGCCAGCAGCTTGGCCGGGAGGGGGGGCAATGAGCAGTTCTTC. Translating it yields CASSLAGRGGNEQFF. The whole variable domain, filled in from reference TRBV5-4 and TRBJ2-1, reads ETGVTQSPTHLIKTRGQQVTLRCSSQSGHNTVSWYQQALGQGPQFIFQYYREEENGRGNFPPRFSGLQFPNYSSELNVNALELDDSALYLCASSLAGRGGNEQFFGPGTRLTVL.

This chain uses TRBV18 with TRBJ2-1, with 7 nucleotides matching TRBD2. This CDR3 spans 13 amino acids. V shed 0 bases, J shed 8 bases, and the junction held 1 base outside the gene matches. CDR1 is KGHSH and CDR2 is LQKENI in the germline V gene. In DNA form, the CDR3 reads TGTGCCAGCTCACCACCGGGAGGGGATGAGCAGTTCTTC. It yields the protein CASSPPGGDEQFF. The full variable domain, with the rest looked up from reference TRBV18 and TRBJ2-1, is NAGVMQNPRHLVRRRGQEARLRCSPMKGHSHVYWYRQLPEEGLKFMVYLQKENIIDESGMPKERFSAEFPKEGPSILRIQQVVRGDSAAYFCASSPPGGDEQFFGPGTRLTVL.

The count of this clone is one. The CDR3 spells CAWSEQGFEQFF. The CDR3 coding sequence is TGTGCCTGGAGTGAACAGGGCTTTGAGCAGTTCTTC. V gene TRBV30 combines with J gene TRBJ2-1; possible D gene TRBD1, 6 bases. CDR1 GTSNPN and CDR2 SVGIG come from the germline V gene (reference sequence). V lost 1 base, J lost 9 bases, and 10 bases lay in between. The CDR3 has 12 residues.

The V call is TRBV30, the J call TRBJ1-1; 9 nucleotides match TRBD1. The germline V gene encodes CDR1 GTSNPN and CDR2 SVGIG (reference sequence). V was pared by 3 bases and J by 5 bases, with 4 bases of the junction left unmatched. The CDR3 extends over 13 amino acids. The CDR3 sequence is CAWSQGQGTEAFF. For the CDR3, the DNA is TGTGCCTGGAGCCAAGGACAGGGGACTGAAGCTTTCTTT. Using reference TRBV30 and TRBJ1-1 for the parts outside the CDR3, the full variable domain is SQTIHQWPATLVQPVGSPLSLECTVEGTSNPNLYWYRQAAGRGLQLLFYSVGIGQISSEVPQNLSASRPQDRQFILSSKKLLLSDSGFYLCAWSQGQGTEAFFGQGTRLTVV.

The V and J genes are TRBV9 and TRBJ2-3, with a tentative D call TRBD2 (6 bases). CDR1 SGDLS and CDR2 YYNGEE come from the germline V gene. V lost 4 bases, J lost 1 base, and 13 bases lay in between. The CDR3 runs 15 residues. CDR3 sequence: CASSLQPGGTDTQYF. The CDR3, as DNA: TGTGCCAGCAGCCTCCAACCGGGGGGCACAGATACGCAGTATTTT.

This rearrangement joins TRBV18 to TRBJ1-1; D is possibly TRBD1 (5 bases). Between the trimmed V and J ends, which lost 2 bases and 0 bases, there was a span of 10 bases. The CDR3 covers 15 residues. CDR1 KGHSH and CDR2 LQKENI come from the germline V gene. DNA for the CDR3: TGTGCCAGCTCACCAGCGGGGGGTCTGAACACTGAAGCTTTCTTT. Encoded protein: CASSPAGGLNTEAFF.

This chain connects TRBV11-2 to TRBJ1-1; D not resolved. The germline V gene encodes CDR1 SGHAT and CDR2 FQNNGV. The CDR3 length is 14 residues. V dropped 1 base and J dropped 4 bases, with 10 bases sitting between them. The CDR3 DNA reads as TGTGCCAGCAGCTTAGGCCTAGAGGGCACTGAAGCTTTCTTT. Translating it yields CASSLGLEGTEAFF.

The gene calls are TRBV18 and TRBJ2-5, with 9 bases aligning to TRBD2. The J call is uncertain, as TRBJ2-7 better fits the DNA end. Germline loops: CDR1 KGHSH, CDR2 LQKENI. CDR3 size: 16 residues. The CDR3 bases are TGTGCCAGCTCACCAACCGGGACTAGCCTCCCCTACGAGCAGTACTTC. This gives the protein CASSPTGTSLPYEQYF.

This clone was recorded once. An end of the junction differs from the germline gene, which may be a read error. The chain is built from TRBV6-7 and TRBJ1-1, with 7 bases identical to TRBD1. TRBV6-7 is an ORF, and what it does is uncertain. The CDR3 runs 15 residues. Written as DNA, the CDR3 is TGCTTCGACAGGGCCGGACCCGCTTTGAACACTGAAGCTTTCTTT. Translating gives CFDRAGPALNTEAFF.

The J gene is TRBJ2-1, the V gene TRBV5-4, with 8 bases aligning to TRBD2. The CDR3 has 15 residues. With 0 bases clipped from V and 3 bases from J, the junction kept 2 bases outside the gene matches. Germline V lookup: CDR1 SGHNT, CDR2 YYREEE (reference sequence). In DNA, the CDR3 is TGTGCCAGCAGCTTGGAGGGACTAGTCTACAATGAGCAGTTCTTC. Protein: CASSLEGLVYNEQFF.

This chain joins TRBV9 and TRBJ1-6; 8 bases map to TRBD1. The CDR3 is 16 amino acids. V was pared by 7 bases and J by 11 bases, with 17 bases of the junction left unmatched. Germline-derived CDR1 and CDR2 are SGDLS and YYNGEE. CDR3 residues: CASGMLATGVGAPLHF. Here the CDR3 DNA reads TGTGCCAGCGGAATGCTGGCGACAGGGGTGGGGGCACCCCTCCACTTT.

The chain's CDR3 is CASSLSSQGDDTQYF. As DNA, the CDR3 is TGTGCCAGCAGTTTATCGAGTCAGGGCGACGATACGCAGTATTTT. This chain joins TRBV27 and TRBJ2-3; D possibly corresponds to TRBD1 (5 bases). The CDR3 runs 15 residues. In germline, CDR1 is MNHEY, CDR2 SMNVEV (reference sequence). Between the trimmed V and J ends, which lost 0 bases and 6 bases, there was a span of 13 bases.

The chain employs TRBV7-3 and TRBJ2-3, with 10 bases identical to TRBD2. V lost 5 bases, J lost 4 bases, and 6 bases stayed unmatched. Germline V gene sequence: CDR1 SGHTA, CDR2 FQGTGA. The CDR3 runs to 15 residues. The CDR3, as DNA: TGTGCCAGCAGCGCCCTAGCGGGAGCTCCAGATACGCAGTATTTT. Translation gives CASSALAGAPDTQYF.

The chain has TRBV5-5 and TRBJ2-7; 10 bases match TRBD2. Germline assignment: CDR1 SGHKS and CDR2 YYEKEE (reference sequence). Trimming cost V 1 base and J 7 bases; bases outside gene matches: 8. CDR3 length: 15 residues. The CDR3 DNA follows: TGTGCCAGCAGCTTGTCGAGCGGGAGGGCCGGGGAGCAGTACTTC. Translating gives CASSLSSGRAGEQYF.

The V call is TRBV7-9, the J call TRBJ2-5; tentative D call: TRBD2 (6 bases). Germline-derived CDR1 and CDR2 are SEHNR and FQNEAQ (reference sequence). The CDR3 is 16 amino acids. Trimming took off 3 bases at V and 3 bases at J, with 17 bases between the two ends. CDR3 amino acids: CASSFNRRVDEETQYF. CDR3 coding DNA: TGTGCCAGCAGCTTTAACAGGAGGGTGGACGAAGAGACCCAGTACTTC.

This chain links TRBV14 with TRBJ1-1, with a possible D match to TRBD1 (5 bases). The germline V gene has CDR1 SGHDN and CDR2 FVKESK. V was trimmed by 4 bases and J by 4 bases, leaving 7 bases between them. The CDR3 consists of 12 residues. This chain's CDR3 is CASSPGFTEAFF. The CDR3 DNA is TGTGCCAGCAGCCCAGGGTTCACTGAAGCTTTCTTT.

The chain combines TRBV9 with TRBJ2-7; 7 nucleotides match TRBD2. V shed 3 bases, J shed 5 bases, and the junction held 14 bases outside the gene matches. CDR1 SGDLS and CDR2 YYNGEE come from the germline V gene. CDR3 size: 16 residues. CDR3 sequence (DNA): TGTGCCAGCAGCGAGGGATTAATGGGGGGGAGCCACGAGCAGTACTTC. It translates to CASSEGLMGGSHEQYF.